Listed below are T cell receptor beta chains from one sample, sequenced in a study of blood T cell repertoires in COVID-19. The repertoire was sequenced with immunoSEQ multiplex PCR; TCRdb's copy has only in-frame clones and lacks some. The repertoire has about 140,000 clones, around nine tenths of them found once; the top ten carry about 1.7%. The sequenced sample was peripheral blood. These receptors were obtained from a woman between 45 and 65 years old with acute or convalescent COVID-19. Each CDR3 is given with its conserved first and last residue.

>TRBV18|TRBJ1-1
CASSPGAGLGEAFF
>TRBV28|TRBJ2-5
CASRLTGQETQYF
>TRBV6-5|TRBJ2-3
CASSYSGLAGTDTQYF
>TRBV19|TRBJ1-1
CASSIEDRGSTEAFF
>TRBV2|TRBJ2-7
CASSEVRARTGEQYF
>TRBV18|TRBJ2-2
CASSLRAGLTGELFF
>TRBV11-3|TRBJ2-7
CASSLGTGGYEQYF
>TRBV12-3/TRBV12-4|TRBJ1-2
CASSLRVRGYTF
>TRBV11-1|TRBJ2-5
CASTRGRGSGQETQYF
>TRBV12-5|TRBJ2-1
CASGSDRTRGEQFF
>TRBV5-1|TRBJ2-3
CARRPTGGGGTDTQYF
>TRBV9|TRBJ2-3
CASSNGQTSTDTQYF
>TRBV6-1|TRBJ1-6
CASSANTGHGNSPLHF
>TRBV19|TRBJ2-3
CASGGATDTQYF
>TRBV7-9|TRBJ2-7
CASSSGIGMYEQYF
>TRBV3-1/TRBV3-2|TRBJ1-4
CASSQVAEKLFF
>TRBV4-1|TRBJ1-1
CASSQDVGANTEAFF
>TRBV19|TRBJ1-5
CASSIALQGAGNQPQHF
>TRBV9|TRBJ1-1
CASSAIAGGMGWAEAFF
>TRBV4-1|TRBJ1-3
CASSQDRWYRNTIYF
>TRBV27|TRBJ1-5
CASSLFRGAGPQHF
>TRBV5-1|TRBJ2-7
CASSLYGGDEQYF
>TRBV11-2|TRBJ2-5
CASSLLGAGETQYF
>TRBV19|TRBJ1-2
CASSSTGAAYGYTF
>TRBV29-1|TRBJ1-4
CSVFLEKLFF
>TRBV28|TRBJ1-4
CASRPQGQGDEKLFF
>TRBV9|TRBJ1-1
CASSVGQGLEAFF
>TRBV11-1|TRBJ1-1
CASSSRYRGSNLEAFF
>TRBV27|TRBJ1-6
CASSRARQRISPLYSPLHF
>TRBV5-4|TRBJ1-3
CASSSQGSANTIYF
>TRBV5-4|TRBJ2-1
CASSSRDYNEQFF
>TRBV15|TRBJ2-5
CATSRAGNGLETQYF
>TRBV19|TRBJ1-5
CASSPSSSNQPQHF
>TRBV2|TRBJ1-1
CASSVGGQNTEAFF
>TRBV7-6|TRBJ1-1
CASSLGTGTGTYQAEAFF
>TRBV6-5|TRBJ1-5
CASRQGPNSNQPQHF
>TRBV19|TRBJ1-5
CASSIYSYSNQPQHF
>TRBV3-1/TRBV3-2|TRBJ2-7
CASSQRLAEQYF
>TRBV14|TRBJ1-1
CASSLALTGSLNTEAFF